This is a list of T cell receptor beta chains from one sample in a study of metastatic and nonmetastatic thyroid tumors. TCRdb reprocessed the PCR reads via MiXCR. In the table there are just over 30,000 clones, about 21% of which are singletons. The sequenced sample consisted of blood. These receptors were taken from a female donor with papillary thyroid cancer or a benign thyroid nodule (not recorded which). Some clones in this sample may be carry-over from other donors' samples. Both conserved end residues are part of each CDR3. A D gene is named only where the DNA matches it firmly. Size is omitted from some rows. Given values are once, few, many or a class for expanded clones.

j_gene: TRBJ1-6
v_gene: TRBV6-1
d_gene: .
abundance: .
CDR3nt: TGTGCCAGCAGTTCGGGACCCTATAATTCACCCCTCCACTTT
CDR3aa: CASSSGPYNSPLHF

j_gene: TRBJ2-3
v_gene: TRBV6-1
d_gene: TRBD2
abundance: .
CDR3nt: TGTGCCAGCAGTGAAGTGAGACTAGCGGGAGGGGGAGATACGCAGTATTTT
CDR3aa: CASSEVRLAGGGDTQYF

j_gene: TRBJ1-4
v_gene: TRBV12-3/TRBV12-4
d_gene: .
abundance: .
CDR3nt: TGTGCCAGCAGACTGTGGTCCCCTGATGAAAAACTGTTTTTT
CDR3aa: CASRLWSPDEKLFF

j_gene: TRBJ1-5
v_gene: TRBV19
d_gene: TRBD1
abundance: many
CDR3nt: TGTGCCAGTAGCACCAGAAAGGGGGCGATAAGTCAGCCCCAGCATTTT
CDR3aa: CASSTRKGAISQPQHF

j_gene: TRBJ2-7
v_gene: TRBV12-3/TRBV12-4
d_gene: TRBD1
abundance: few
CDR3nt: TGTGCCAGCAGTGCCGGGACAGGCTCTTCCTACGAGCAGTACTTC
CDR3aa: CASSAGTGSSYEQYF

j_gene: TRBJ2-4
v_gene: TRBV5-4
d_gene: TRBD1
abundance: few
CDR3nt: TGTGCCAGCAGCTTGACAGGGGAAGGCAAAAACATTCAGTACTTC
CDR3aa: CASSLTGEGKNIQYF

j_gene: TRBJ2-2
v_gene: TRBV7-6
d_gene: .
abundance: many
CDR3nt: TGTGCCAGCAGCCCCCAGGACGCCGGGGAGCTGTTTTTT
CDR3aa: CASSPQDAGELFF

j_gene: TRBJ2-1
v_gene: TRBV6-2/TRBV6-3
d_gene: TRBD1
abundance: medium-sized
CDR3nt: TGTGCCAGCAGTGGGACAGCGAACAATGAGCAGTTCTTC
CDR3aa: CASSGTANNEQFF

j_gene: TRBJ2-1
v_gene: TRBV6-2/TRBV6-3
d_gene: .
abundance: few
CDR3nt: TGTGCCAGCAGTTACACACCCGCTAACAATGAGCAGTTCTTC
CDR3aa: CASSYTPANNEQFF

j_gene: TRBJ2-7
v_gene: TRBV20-1
d_gene: .
abundance: many
CDR3nt: TGCAGTGCTAGAGATTCTAGGTCCCAGGACGAGCAGTACTTC
CDR3aa: CSARDSRSQDEQYF

j_gene: TRBJ1-3
v_gene: TRBV4-2
d_gene: .
abundance: many
CDR3nt: TGTGCCAGCAGCCAAGGACATGCGACGGGAGAGTGGTCTGGAAACACCATATATTTT
CDR3aa: CASSQGHATGEWSGNTIYF

j_gene: TRBJ1-2
v_gene: TRBV7-2
d_gene: TRBD1
abundance: many
CDR3nt: TGTGCCAGCAGCTTACGAACACACAGGACAGGGGGCTTCGATGGCTACACCTTC
CDR3aa: CASSLRTHRTGGFDGYTF

j_gene: TRBJ2-7
v_gene: TRBV5-5
d_gene: .
abundance: many
CDR3nt: TGTGCCAGCAGCTTGTCTCCGCCACCAGGAGAGCAGTACTTC
CDR3aa: CASSLSPPPGEQYF

j_gene: TRBJ1-5
v_gene: TRBV6-2/TRBV6-3
d_gene: .
abundance: few
CDR3nt: TGTGCCAGCAACTTCGGGACCGCGGCAGGGCCCCAGCATTTT
CDR3aa: CASNFGTAAGPQHF

j_gene: TRBJ2-7
v_gene: TRBV7-8
d_gene: .
abundance: many
CDR3nt: TGTGCCAGCAGCTTCGAAACCATGCCCAGCTCCTACGAGCAGTACTTC
CDR3aa: CASSFETMPSSYEQYF

j_gene: TRBJ2-1
v_gene: TRBV20-1
d_gene: .
abundance: medium-sized
CDR3nt: TGCAGTGCTAGAGATCCGGACCATGGGGACTACAATGAGCAGTTCTTC
CDR3aa: CSARDPDHGDYNEQFF

j_gene: TRBJ2-2
v_gene: TRBV6-1
d_gene: .
abundance: .
CDR3nt: TGTGCCAGCAGTTTCATCGGGAAAGGGGCCGGGGAGCTGTTTTTT
CDR3aa: CASSFIGKGAGELFF

j_gene: TRBJ1-6
v_gene: TRBV19
d_gene: .
abundance: medium-sized
CDR3nt: TGTGCCAGTAGTGTAAAAGGACTTAATTCACCCCTCCACTTT
CDR3aa: CASSVKGLNSPLHF

j_gene: TRBJ1-1
v_gene: TRBV18
d_gene: .
abundance: many
CDR3nt: TGTGCCAGCTCACCACCCGGTTGGTTAGGGGAGAGTGAAGCTTTCTTT
CDR3aa: CASSPPGWLGESEAFF

j_gene: TRBJ2-5
v_gene: TRBV6-2/TRBV6-3
d_gene: .
abundance: many
CDR3nt: TGTGCCAGCAGCCCAATAGGGGAGACCCAGTACTTC
CDR3aa: CASSPIGETQYF

j_gene: TRBJ2-5
v_gene: TRBV30
d_gene: .
abundance: once
CDR3nt: TGTGCCTGGAGTGAAGGAATCCAAGAGACCCAGTACTTC
CDR3aa: CAWSEGIQETQYF

j_gene: TRBJ2-3
v_gene: TRBV12-3/TRBV12-4
d_gene: TRBD2
abundance: .
CDR3nt: TGTGCCAGCAGTCAAACGGGACTAGCGGGAGCAGATACGCAGTATTTT
CDR3aa: CASSQTGLAGADTQYF

j_gene: TRBJ1-1
v_gene: TRBV7-3
d_gene: .
abundance: many
CDR3nt: TGTGCCAGCAGCTTAATGGGAGGGACTGAAGCTTTCTTT
CDR3aa: CASSLMGGTEAFF

j_gene: TRBJ2-5
v_gene: TRBV20-1
d_gene: .
abundance: many
CDR3nt: TGCAGTGCTAGAGATTTAGGGGGGGAGACCCAGTACTTC
CDR3aa: CSARDLGGETQYF

j_gene: TRBJ1-1
v_gene: TRBV7-8
d_gene: .
abundance: .
CDR3nt: TGTGCCAGCAGCTTAGCGCCGAACACTGAAGCTTTCTTT
CDR3aa: CASSLAPNTEAFF

j_gene: TRBJ2-2
v_gene: TRBV5-1
d_gene: .
abundance: .
CDR3nt: TGCGCCAGCAGCCTTGGACACCTGAACACCGGGGAGCTGTTTTTT
CDR3aa: CASSLGHLNTGELFF

j_gene: TRBJ1-1
v_gene: TRBV10-3
d_gene: .
abundance: few
CDR3nt: TGTGCCATCAGTGAGCCGACAGCTAACACTGAAGCTCCCTTT
CDR3aa: CAISEPTANTEAPF